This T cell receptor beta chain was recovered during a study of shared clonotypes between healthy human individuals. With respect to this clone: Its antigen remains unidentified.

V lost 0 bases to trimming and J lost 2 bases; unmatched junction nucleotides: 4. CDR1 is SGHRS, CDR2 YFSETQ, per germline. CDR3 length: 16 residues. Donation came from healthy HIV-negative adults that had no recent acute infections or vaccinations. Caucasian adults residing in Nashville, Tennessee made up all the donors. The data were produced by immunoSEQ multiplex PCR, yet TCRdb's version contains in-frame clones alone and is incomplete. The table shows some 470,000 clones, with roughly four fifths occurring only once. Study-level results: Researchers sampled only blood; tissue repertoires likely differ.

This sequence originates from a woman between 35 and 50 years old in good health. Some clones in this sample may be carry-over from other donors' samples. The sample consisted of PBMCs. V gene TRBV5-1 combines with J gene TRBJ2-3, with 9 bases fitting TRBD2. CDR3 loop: CASSLGLAADTDTQYF. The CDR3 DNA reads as TGCGCCAGCAGCTTGGGACTAGCGGCCGACACAGATACGCAGTATTTT.